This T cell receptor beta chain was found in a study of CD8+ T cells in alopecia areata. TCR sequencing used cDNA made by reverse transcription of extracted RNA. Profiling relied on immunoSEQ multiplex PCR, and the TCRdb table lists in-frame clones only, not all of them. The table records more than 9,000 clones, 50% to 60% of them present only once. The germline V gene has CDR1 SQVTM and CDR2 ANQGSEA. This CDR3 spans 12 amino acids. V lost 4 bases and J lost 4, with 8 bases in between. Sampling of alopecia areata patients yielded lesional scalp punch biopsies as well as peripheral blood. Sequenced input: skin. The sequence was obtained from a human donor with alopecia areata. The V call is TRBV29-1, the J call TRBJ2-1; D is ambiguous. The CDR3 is CSVGVGYNEQFF. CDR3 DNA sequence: TGCAGCGTTGGGGTCGGATACAATGAGCAGTTCTTC.